This TCR beta chain was documented in a study of regulatory T cells in long-lasting Graves disease. Regarding the study as a whole: TRBV28, TRBJ1-2 and TRBJ2-5 emerged as the favored segments in persistent disease. New patients shared about a thousand public clonotypes, fewer than the approximately 2,500 shared by persistent patients.

The CDR3 is 16 residues long. Germline V gives CDR1 LNHNV, CDR2 YYDKDF (reference sequence). V gave up 0 bases and J gave up 2 bases, with 14 bases separating them. Library construction for TCR beta used iRepertoire HTBI primers and Arm-PCR of CDR3 regions. TCRdb processed the multiplex PCR reads anew with MiXCR; each CDR3 protein has one entry. The sample consists of approximately 300,000 distinct CDR3 sequences, roughly 18% of them appearing once. Time point: newly diagnosed GD, antithyroid drugs for less than 3 months. After RNA was extracted from PBMCs, the TCR library was made from it. Recruitment took place at an endocrinology department in Xi'an, China. This clonotype was observed at least ten times. What it recognizes is unknown.

The receptor was isolated from a female donor with Graves disease. The rearrangement links TRBV15 to TRBJ2-7; TRBD1 is a possible D gene (5 bases). Sequencing was performed on peripheral blood mononuclear cells (PBMCs), taken at new diagnosis, from a patient treated with antithyroid drugs. CDR3 DNA: TGTGCCACCAGCAGAGACCACGAGACAGACGCCTACGAGCAGTACTTC. As protein: CATSRDHETDAYEQYF.